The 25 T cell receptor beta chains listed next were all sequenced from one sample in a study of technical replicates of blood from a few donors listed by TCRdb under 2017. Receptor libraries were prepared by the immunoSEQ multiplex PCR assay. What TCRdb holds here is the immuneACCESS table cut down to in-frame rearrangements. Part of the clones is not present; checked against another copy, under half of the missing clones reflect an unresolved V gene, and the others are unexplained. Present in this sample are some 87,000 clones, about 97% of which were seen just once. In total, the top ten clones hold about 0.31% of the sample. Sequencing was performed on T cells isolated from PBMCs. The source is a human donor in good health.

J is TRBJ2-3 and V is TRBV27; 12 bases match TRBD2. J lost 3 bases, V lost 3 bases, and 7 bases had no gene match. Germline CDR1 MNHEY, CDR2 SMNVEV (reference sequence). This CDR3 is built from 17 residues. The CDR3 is CASSFELAGGDTDTQYF. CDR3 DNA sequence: TGTGCCAGCAGTTTTGAACTAGCGGGAGGAGATACAGATACGCAGTATTTT.

CDR3 sequence reads: CASSLSEDRAKGAFF. The CDR3 DNA reads TGTGCCAGCAGCCTTTCGGAGGACAGGGCTAAGGGAGCTTTCTTT. The V call is TRBV5-6, the J call TRBJ1-1; 8 bases line up with TRBD1. The V and J ends lost 4 bases and 10 bases, in that order; junction bases with no gene match: 15. The CDR3 consists of 15 residues. Germline V CDR1 and CDR2: SGHDT, YYEEEE.

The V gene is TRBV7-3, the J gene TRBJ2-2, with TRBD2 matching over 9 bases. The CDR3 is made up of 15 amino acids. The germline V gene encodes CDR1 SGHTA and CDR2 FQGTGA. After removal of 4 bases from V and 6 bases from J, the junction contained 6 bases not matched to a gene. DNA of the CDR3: TGTGCCAGCAGCTCTAGCGGGATTAGGGCCGGGGAGCTGTTTTTT. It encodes CASSSSGIRAGELFF.

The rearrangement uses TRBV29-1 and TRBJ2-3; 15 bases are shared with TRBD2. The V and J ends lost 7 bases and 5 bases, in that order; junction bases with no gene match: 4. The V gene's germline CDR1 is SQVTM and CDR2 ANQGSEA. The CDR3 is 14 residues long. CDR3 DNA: TGCAGCGACCAGGGACTAGCGGGAGGAGATACGCAGTATTTT. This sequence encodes CSDQGLAGGDTQYF.

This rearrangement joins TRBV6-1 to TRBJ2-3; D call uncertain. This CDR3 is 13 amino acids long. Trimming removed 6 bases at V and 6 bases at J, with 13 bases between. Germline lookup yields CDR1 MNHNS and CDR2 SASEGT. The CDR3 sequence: CASRAFTTDTQYF. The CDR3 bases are TGTGCCAGCAGAGCCTTTACTACGGATACGCAGTATTTT.

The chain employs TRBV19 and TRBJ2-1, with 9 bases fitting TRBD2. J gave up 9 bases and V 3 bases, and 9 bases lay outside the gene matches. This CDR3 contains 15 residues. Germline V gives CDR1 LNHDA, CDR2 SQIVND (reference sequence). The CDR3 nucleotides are TGTGCCAGTAGTATCAGCGGGAGGTCTTATAGTGAGCAGTTCTTC. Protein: CASSISGRSYSEQFF.

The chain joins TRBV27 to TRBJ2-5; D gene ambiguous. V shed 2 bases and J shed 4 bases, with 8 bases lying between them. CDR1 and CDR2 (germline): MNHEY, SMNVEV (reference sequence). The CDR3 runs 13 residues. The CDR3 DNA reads TGTGCCAGCAGTTTAAATTTATTAGAGACCCAGTACTTC. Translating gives CASSLNLLETQYF.

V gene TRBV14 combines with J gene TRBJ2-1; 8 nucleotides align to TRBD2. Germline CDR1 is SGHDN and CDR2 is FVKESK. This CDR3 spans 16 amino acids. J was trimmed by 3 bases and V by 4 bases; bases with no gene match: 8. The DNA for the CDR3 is TGTGCCAGCAGCCTCCTACTAGCGGCCAACTACAATGAGCAGTTCTTC. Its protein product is CASSLLLAANYNEQFF.

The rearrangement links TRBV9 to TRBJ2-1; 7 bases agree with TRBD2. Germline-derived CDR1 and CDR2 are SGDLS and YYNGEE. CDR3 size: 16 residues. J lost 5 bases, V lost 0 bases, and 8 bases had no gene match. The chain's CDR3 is CASSVGWLAAHNEQFF. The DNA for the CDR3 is TGTGCCAGCAGCGTAGGGTGGCTAGCGGCTCACAATGAGCAGTTCTTC.

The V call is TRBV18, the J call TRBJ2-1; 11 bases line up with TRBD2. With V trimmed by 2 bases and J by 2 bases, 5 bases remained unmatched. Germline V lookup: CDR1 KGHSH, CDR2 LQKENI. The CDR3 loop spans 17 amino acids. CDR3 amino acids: CASSPRRLAGTYNEQFF. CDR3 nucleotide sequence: TGTGCCAGCTCACCAAGAAGACTAGCGGGAACCTACAATGAGCAGTTCTTC. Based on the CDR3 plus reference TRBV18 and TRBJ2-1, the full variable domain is NAGVMQNPRHLVRRRGQEARLRCSPMKGHSHVYWYRQLPEEGLKFMVYLQKENIIDESGMPKERFSAEFPKEGPSILRIQQVVRGDSAAYFCASSPRRLAGTYNEQFFGPGTRLTVL.

The CDR3 sequence is CASRTGLWYEQYF. Here the CDR3 DNA reads TGTGCCAGCAGGACAGGGCTTTGGTACGAGCAGTACTTC. The chain carries TRBV6-1 and TRBJ2-7; TRBD1 aligns across 7 bases. Germline trimming cut 6 bases from V and 4 bases from J; bases unmatched to any gene: 6. The CDR3 sequence is 13 residues long. Per germline, CDR1 MNHNS and CDR2 SASEGT.

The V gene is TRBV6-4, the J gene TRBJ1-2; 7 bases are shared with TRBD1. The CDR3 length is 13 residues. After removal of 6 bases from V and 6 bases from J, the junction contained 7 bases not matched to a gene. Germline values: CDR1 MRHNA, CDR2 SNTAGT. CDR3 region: CASSDREADGYTF. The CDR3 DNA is TGTGCCAGCAGCGACAGGGAAGCGGATGGCTACACCTTC.

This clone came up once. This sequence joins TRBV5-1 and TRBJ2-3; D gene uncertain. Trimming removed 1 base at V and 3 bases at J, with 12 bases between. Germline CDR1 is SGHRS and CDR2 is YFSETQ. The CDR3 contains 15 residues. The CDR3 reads CASSLQAPRTDTQYF. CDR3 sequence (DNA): TGCGCCAGCAGCTTGCAAGCTCCGAGGACAGATACGCAGTATTTT.

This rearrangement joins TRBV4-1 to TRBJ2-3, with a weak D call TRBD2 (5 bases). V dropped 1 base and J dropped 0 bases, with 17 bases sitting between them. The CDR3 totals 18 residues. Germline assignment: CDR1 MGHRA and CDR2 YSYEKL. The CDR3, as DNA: TGCGCCAGCAGCCAAGGGCACCTGAGGGCGGCTAGCACAGATACGCAGTATTTT. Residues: CASSQGHLRAASTDTQYF.

The CDR3 reads CASSGGGTETQYF. The CDR3 DNA sequence: TGTGCCAGCAGTGGTGGGGGGACCGAGACCCAGTACTTC. The chain combines TRBV25-1 with TRBJ2-5; D is perhaps TRBD2 (6 bases). The germline V gene encodes CDR1 MGHDK and CDR2 SYGVNS. There are 13 residues in the CDR3. The ends were cut back, 4 bases at V and 5 bases at J, with 11 bases in the middle.

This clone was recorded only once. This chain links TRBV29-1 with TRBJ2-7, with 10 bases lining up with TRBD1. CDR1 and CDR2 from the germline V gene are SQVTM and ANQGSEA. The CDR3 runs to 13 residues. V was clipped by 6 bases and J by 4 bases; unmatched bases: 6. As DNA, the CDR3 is TGCAGCGTGGCCGTGGGACAGGGGTACGAGCAGTACTTC. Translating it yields CSVAVGQGYEQYF.

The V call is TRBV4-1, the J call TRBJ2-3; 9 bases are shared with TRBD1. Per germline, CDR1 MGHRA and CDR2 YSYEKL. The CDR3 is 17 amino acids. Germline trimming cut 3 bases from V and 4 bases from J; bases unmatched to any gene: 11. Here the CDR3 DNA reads TGCGCCAGCAGCCATGAGAATTGGGGACAGGGCGCAGATACGCAGTATTTT. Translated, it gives CASSHENWGQGADTQYF.

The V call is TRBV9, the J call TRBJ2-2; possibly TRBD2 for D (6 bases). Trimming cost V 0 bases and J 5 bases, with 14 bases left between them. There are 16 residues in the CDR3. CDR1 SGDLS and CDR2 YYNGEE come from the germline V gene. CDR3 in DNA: TGTGCCAGCAGCGTAGACGGGGGTCAATCGACCGGGGAGCTGTTTTTT. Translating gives CASSVDGGQSTGELFF. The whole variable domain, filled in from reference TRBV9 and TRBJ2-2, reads DSGVTQTPKHLITATGQRVTLRCSPRSGDLSVYWYQQSLDQGLQFLIQYYNGEERAKGNILERFSAQQFPDLHSELNLSSLELGDSALYFCASSVDGGQSTGELFFGEGSRLTVL.

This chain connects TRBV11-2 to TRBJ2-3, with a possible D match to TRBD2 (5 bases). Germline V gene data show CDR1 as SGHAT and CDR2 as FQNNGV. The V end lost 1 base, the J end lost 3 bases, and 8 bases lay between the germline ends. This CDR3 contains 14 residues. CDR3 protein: CASSLVLATDTQYF. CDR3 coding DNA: TGTGCCAGCAGCTTAGTGCTAGCAACAGATACGCAGTATTTT.

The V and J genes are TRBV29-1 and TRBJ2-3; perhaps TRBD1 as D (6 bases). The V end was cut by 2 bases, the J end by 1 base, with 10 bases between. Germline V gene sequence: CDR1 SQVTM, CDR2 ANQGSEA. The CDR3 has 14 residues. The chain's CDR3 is CSVERRTGTDTQYF. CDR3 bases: TGCAGCGTTGAACGCAGGACAGGCACAGATACGCAGTATTTT.

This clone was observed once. CDR3 region: CASSFGLGRSYEQYF. The CDR3 DNA sequence: TGTGCCAGCAGTTTCGGACTAGGACGGTCGTACGAGCAGTACTTC. This chain joins TRBV6-5 and TRBJ2-7; 7 bases match TRBD2. Germline lookup yields CDR1 MNHEY and CDR2 SVGAGI. V trimming: 4 bases; J trimming: 4 bases; junction bases outside the gene matches: 10. This CDR3 region has 15 residues.

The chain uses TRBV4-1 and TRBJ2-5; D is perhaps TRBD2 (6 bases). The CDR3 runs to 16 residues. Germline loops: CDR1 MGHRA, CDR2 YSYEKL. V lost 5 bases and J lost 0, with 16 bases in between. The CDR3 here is CASSFRLGQYQETQYF. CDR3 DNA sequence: TGCGCCAGCAGCTTTCGACTAGGGCAGTACCAAGAGACCCAGTACTTC.

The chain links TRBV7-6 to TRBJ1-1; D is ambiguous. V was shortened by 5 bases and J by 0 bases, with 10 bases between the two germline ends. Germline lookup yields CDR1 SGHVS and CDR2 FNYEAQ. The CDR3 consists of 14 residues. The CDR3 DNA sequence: TGTGCCAGCAGCCCCGAGGCTATGAACACTGAAGCTTTCTTT. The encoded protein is CASSPEAMNTEAFF.

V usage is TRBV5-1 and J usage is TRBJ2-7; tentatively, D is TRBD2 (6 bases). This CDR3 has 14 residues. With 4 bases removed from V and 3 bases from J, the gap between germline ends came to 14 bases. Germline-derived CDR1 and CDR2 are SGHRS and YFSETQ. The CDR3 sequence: CASSQSSANYEQYF. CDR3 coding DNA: TGCGCCAGCAGCCAATCTAGCGCCAACTACGAGCAGTACTTC.

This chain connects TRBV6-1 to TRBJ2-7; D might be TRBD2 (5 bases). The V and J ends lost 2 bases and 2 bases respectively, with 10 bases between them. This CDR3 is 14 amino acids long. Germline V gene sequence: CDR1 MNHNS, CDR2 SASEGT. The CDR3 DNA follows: TGTGCCAGCAGTGAATCTGACGGGGCCTACGAGCAGTACTTC. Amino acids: CASSESDGAYEQYF.